Shown below are 14 T cell receptor beta chains from a single sample sequenced in a study of T cell responses to AZD1222 COVID-19 vaccine. Profiled with immunoSEQ multiplex PCR; TCRdb holds only in-frame clones, not every one. The sample carries 130,000 to 150,000 clones, over 80% recorded once. The sample in question was peripheral blood, obtained 28 days after the second AZD1222 dose. The receptors come from an adult who received the AZD1222 COVID-19 vaccine.

The chain recombines TRBV7-6 with TRBJ2-2, with D possibly being TRBD1 or TRBD2 (5 bases each). There are 16 residues in the CDR3. The ends were cut back, 1 base at V and 4 bases at J, with 13 bases in the middle. In germline, CDR1 is SGHVS, CDR2 FNYEAQ. CDR3 in amino acids: CASSLGTGRRTGELFF. The CDR3 nucleotides are TGTGCCAGCAGCTTAGGTACGGGGCGCCGCACCGGGGAGCTGTTTTTT.

V gene TRBV6-1 combines with J gene TRBJ2-6; D not certain. Per germline, CDR1 MNHNS and CDR2 SASEGT. Trimming shortened V by 2 bases and J by 0 bases, and 8 bases separated the two germline ends. The CDR3 is made up of 16 amino acids. The CDR3 DNA reads as TGTGCCAGCAGTGAAAACCAGGACTCTGGGGCCAACGTCCTGACTTTC. Protein product: CASSENQDSGANVLTF.

The V call is TRBV5-4, the J call TRBJ1-2; D not certain. Germline CDR1 is SGHNT and CDR2 is YYREEE (reference sequence). The V end lost 1 base, the J end lost 6 bases, and 13 bases lay between the germline ends. The CDR3 extends over 14 amino acids. The CDR3 is CASSLYRGGDGYTF. The DNA for the CDR3 is TGTGCCAGCAGCTTGTACCGGGGAGGAGATGGCTACACCTTC.

The chain has TRBV5-1 and TRBJ1-1, with 7 nucleotides matching TRBD1. V trimming: 0 bases; J trimming: 0 bases; junction bases outside the gene matches: 5. The CDR3 is 16 amino acids. Germline CDR1 reads SGHRS; CDR2 reads YFSETQ. As DNA, the CDR3 is TGCGCCAGCAGCTTGGGGAGGGACAGTATGAACACTGAAGCTTTCTTT. Translated, it gives CASSLGRDSMNTEAFF.

This chain connects TRBV7-8 to TRBJ2-1; D is possibly TRBD1 (5 bases). The CDR3 is 14 amino acids. The germline V and J ends were trimmed by 4 bases and 3 bases, with 10 bases remaining between them. Germline assignment: CDR1 SGHVS and CDR2 FQNEAQ. CDR3 loop: CASSSLQVYNEQFF. In nucleotides, the CDR3 is TGTGCCAGCAGCTCGTTACAGGTCTACAATGAGCAGTTCTTC.

The rearrangement uses TRBV4-2 and TRBJ2-7, with 7 bases lining up with TRBD2. The CDR3 is 15 residues long. J was trimmed by 1 base and V by 0 bases; bases with no gene match: 3. Germline assignment: CDR1 LGHNA and CDR2 YNFKEQ. CDR3: CASSQDSSGSYEQYF. In DNA form, the CDR3 reads TGTGCCAGCAGCCAAGACTCTAGCGGTTCCTACGAGCAGTACTTC.

This clone was seen a single time. The V gene is TRBV7-9, the J gene TRBJ1-6; 9 positions match TRBD1. The ends lost 6 bases at V and 7 bases at J; junction bases unmatched: 7. The germline V gene has CDR1 SEHNR and CDR2 FQNEAQ (reference sequence). This CDR3 comprises 15 residues. CDR3 bases: TGTGCCAGCAGGCCGGTGGACAGGGGCAATTCACCCCTCCACTTT. Amino acid sequence: CASRPVDRGNSPLHF.

Only a few counts were recorded for this clone. This chain connects TRBV6-1 to TRBJ2-3; weak D call: TRBD1 (6 bases). The CDR3 extends over 19 amino acids. Per the germline V gene, CDR1 is MNHNS and CDR2 is SASEGT. Trimming removed 0 bases from V and 3 bases from J, with 22 bases in between. The CDR3 sequence: CASSEAATRDTGVTDTQYF. CDR3 in DNA: TGTGCCAGCAGTGAAGCTGCTACCCGGGACACCGGGGTGACAGATACGCAGTATTTT.

The V call is TRBV28, the J call TRBJ2-2; D not certain. This CDR3 comprises 12 residues. The V gene's germline CDR1 is MDHEN and CDR2 SYDVKM. Trimming took 6 bases from V and 6 from J, leaving 8 bases between them. CDR3 in amino acids: CASRGLAGELFF. For the CDR3, the DNA is TGTGCCAGCAGGGGTCTGGCCGGGGAGCTGTTTTTT.

The V gene is TRBV25-1, the J gene TRBJ2-7; D gene ambiguous. This CDR3 is built from 12 residues. CDR1 MGHDK and CDR2 SYGVNS come from the germline V gene. Trimming cost V 4 bases and J 2 bases, with 6 bases left between them. This chain's CDR3 is CASSAQPYEQYF. DNA of the CDR3: TGTGCCAGCAGTGCTCAACCCTACGAGCAGTACTTC.

The chain links TRBV19 to TRBJ1-6, with 7 bases lining up with TRBD1. The length of the CDR3 is 16 residues. The V gene's germline CDR1 is LNHDA and CDR2 SQIVND (reference sequence). With 5 bases clipped from V and 9 bases from J, the junction kept 13 bases outside the gene matches. CDR3 sequence (DNA): TGTGCCAGTAGTGCTCGACAGGGCTTTGGGGGTTCACCCCTCCACTTT. Translating gives CASSARQGFGGSPLHF. Based on the CDR3 plus reference TRBV19 and TRBJ1-6, the full variable domain is DGGITQSPKYLFRKEGQNVTLSCEQNLNHDAMYWYRQDPGQGLRLIYYSQIVNDFQKGDIAEGYSVSREKKESFPLTVTSAQKNPTAFYLCASSARQGFGGSPLHFGNGTRLTVT.

This clone has just a few counts. The rearrangement links TRBV6-5 to TRBJ2-5; 9 nucleotides line up with TRBD1. This CDR3 has 14 amino acids. In germline, CDR1 is MNHEY, CDR2 SVGAGI. The junction had 2 bases not matched to a gene; V was cut back by 6 bases and J by 0 bases. This CDR3 is CASSRDRDQETQYF. The CDR3, as DNA: TGTGCCAGCAGCCGGGACAGGGACCAAGAGACCCAGTACTTC.

V is TRBV27 and J is TRBJ2-3; no reliable D call. CDR3 length: 14 amino acids. V was trimmed by 0 bases and J by 6 bases, leaving 10 bases between them. Looked up from germline, CDR1 is MNHEY and CDR2 is SMNVEV (reference sequence). The CDR3: CASSLSPIGDTQYF. The CDR3 DNA sequence: TGTGCCAGCAGTTTATCCCCCATTGGCGATACGCAGTATTTT.

Points on this clone: Compared with germline, one end of the junction differs, possibly owing to a read error. The rearrangement uses TRBV6-4 and TRBJ2-3; maybe TRBD1 (6 bases). There are 11 residues in the CDR3. CDR1 and CDR2 (germline): MRHNA, SNTAGT. This chain's CDR3 is CASSGDTTKDF. As DNA, the CDR3 is TGTGCCAGCAGTGGGGACACCACTAAGGATTTT.